This T cell receptor (beta chain) was obtained from a study of CD8+CD57+ T cells in acquired aplastic anemia. Across the study: Each DNA sample taken from sorted CD4+ and CD8+ cells came to 3.2 ug on average.

Patients picked for sequencing had shown CD8+CD57+ cell expansion detected by flow cytometry. Severe acquired aplastic anemia was diagnosed in all patients. According to the study, genomic DNA was the template for TCR beta VDJ and CDR3 profiling. TCRdb called the reads again in MiXCR, with one record for every CDR3 protein. The sample has some 180,000 distinct CDR3 sequences; about 44% are singletons. This clonotype has a single count. At one end, the junction sequence differs from germline, possibly due to a read error. The germline V gene encodes CDR1 MNHEY and CDR2 SVGEGT. The CDR3 extends over 15 amino acids.

This chain links TRBV6-2 or TRBV6-3 with TRBJ1-5; D unclear. Sample: sorted CD4+, CD8+, or CD8+CD57+ T cells (not recorded which) from PBMCs. The sequence derives from a human donor with aplastic anemia. The CDR3 DNA reads TGTGCCAGCAGGCCCGGTCTCTATAGCAATCAGCTCCAGCATTTT. Translating it yields CASRPGLYSNQLQHF.